A single sample is the source of the 25 T cell receptor beta chains below, sequenced in a study of early T cells in non-severe SARS-CoV-2 infection. TCRdb re-analysed the 5' RACE reads in MiXCR, keeping a single row per CDR3 protein. The data show over 90,000 distinct CDR3 sequences, about 12% seen once. The sequences come from whole blood, collected at baseline. The receptor set was obtained from an adult who was a healthcare worker with PCR-confirmed SARS-CoV-2 infection or an uninfected control (not recorded which).

This clonotype was seen repeatedly, ten times or more. The chain employs TRBV12-5 and TRBJ2-1; tentatively, D is TRBD1 (5 bases). CDR1 and CDR2 (germline): LGHNT, FRNRAP. The CDR3 covers 17 residues. The V gene lost 1 base and the J gene lost 5 bases, with 18 bases spanning the gap. In DNA form, the CDR3 reads TGTGCTAGTGGTTTGGCGACAGTGCTGGTCCTAGACAATGAGCAGTTCTTC. Amino acids: CASGLATVLVLDNEQFF.

V usage is TRBV6-5 and J usage is TRBJ2-5, with D possibly being TRBD1 (5 bases). The CDR3 has 18 residues. Germline assignment: CDR1 MNHEY and CDR2 SVGAGI. V was pared by 0 bases and J by 3 bases, with 20 bases between. CDR3 residues: CASSYSNQGYFGKETQYF. The CDR3 region has the DNA TGTGCCAGCAGTTACTCGAATCAGGGCTATTTTGGGAAAGAGACCCAGTACTTC.

A few counts support this clonotype. CDR3 residues: CSARHAQGRYGYTF. In DNA form, the CDR3 reads TGCAGTGCTAGGCATGCACAGGGACGCTATGGCTACACCTTC. This rearrangement joins TRBV20-1 to TRBJ1-2; maybe TRBD1 (6 bases). Germline V gives CDR1 DFQATT, CDR2 SNEGSKA (reference sequence). This CDR3 comprises 14 residues. Trimming shortened V by 3 bases and J by 4 bases, and 15 bases separated the two germline ends.

In its sample, this clonotype was seen many times. The chain couples TRBV28 to TRBJ2-7, with D unresolved. The CDR3 is 12 residues long. The V end lost 8 bases, the J end lost 3 bases, and 11 bases lay between the germline ends. Germline CDR1 and CDR2: MDHEN and SYDVKM. In DNA form, the CDR3 reads TGTGCCAGCTTTAGAGGTTTCTACGAGCAGTACTTC. It codes for CASFRGFYEQYF.

The CDR3 DNA reads as TGTGCCAGCAGTTCCGTCGGGGGGCGGCCATATGAGCAGTTCTTC. As protein: CASSSVGGRPYEQFF. This chain connects TRBV11-2 to TRBJ2-1, with D perhaps TRBD2 (7 bases). Looked up from germline, CDR1 is SGHAT and CDR2 is FQNNGV. The CDR3 covers 15 residues. The ends were cut back, 6 bases at V and 8 bases at J, with 20 bases in the middle.

The chain couples TRBV3-1 to TRBJ2-3, with 13 bases identical to TRBD2. This CDR3 comprises 16 residues. V lost 6 bases and J lost 3; bases outside the gene matches: 6. Germline-derived CDR1 and CDR2 are LGHDT and YNNKEL (reference sequence). CDR3 amino acids: CASRPGTSGTTDTQYF. The CDR3 nucleotides read TGTGCCAGCAGACCGGGGACTAGCGGGACGACAGATACGCAGTATTTT.

J is TRBJ2-1 and V is TRBV11-2; the D gene is possibly TRBD1 (6 bases). Trimming removed 4 bases from V and 7 bases from J, with 14 bases in between. Germline values: CDR1 SGHAT, CDR2 FQNNGV. This CDR3 contains 14 residues. The CDR3, as DNA: TGTGCCAGCAGCTCCGCCAGGGGTAGGAATGAGCAGTTCTTC. Its protein product is CASSSARGRNEQFF. Variable domain in full (rest from reference TRBV11-2 and TRBJ2-1): EAGVAQSPRYKIIEKRQSVAFWCNPISGHATLYWYQQILGQGPKLLIQFQNNGVVDDSQLPKDRFSAERLKGVDSTLKIQPAKLEDSAVYLCASSSARGRNEQFFGPGTRLTVL.

This clonotype was detected only a few times. The genes are TRBV7-2 and TRBJ2-7; 7 bases agree with TRBD1. This CDR3 comprises 15 residues. J lost 3 bases, V lost 5 bases, and 10 bases had no gene match. CDR1 and CDR2 from the germline V gene are SGHTA and FQGNSA. The CDR3 protein is CASSGRDSFSYEQYF. CDR3 DNA sequence: TGTGCCAGCAGCGGTCGGGACAGCTTCAGCTACGAGCAGTACTTC.

The genes are TRBV28 and TRBJ2-3; 8 bases align to TRBD2. Per germline, CDR1 MDHEN and CDR2 SYDVKM. V was clipped by 7 bases and J by 1 base; unmatched bases: 7. CDR3 length equals 15 residues. CDR3 in amino acids: CASTTRGGRTDTQYF. The DNA of the CDR3 is TGTGCCAGCACCACACGGGGGGGCCGCACAGATACGCAGTATTTT.

The chain joins TRBV27 to TRBJ1-1, with 7 bases aligning to TRBD1. CDR1 and CDR2 from the germline V gene are MNHEY and SMNVEV (reference sequence). CDR3 length: 14 amino acids. Trimming took 4 bases from V and 2 from J; bases not matched to a gene: 4. The CDR3 is CASSSGQANTEAFF. The CDR3, as DNA: TGTGCCAGCAGTTCAGGACAGGCAAACACTGAAGCTTTCTTT.

The table lists this clonotype with many counts. This chain connects TRBV12-3 or TRBV12-4 to TRBJ2-3; TRBD2 might be the D (7 bases). The CDR3 is made up of 15 amino acids. V was pared by 3 bases and J by 0 bases, with 10 bases between. The CDR3: CASSFAGASTDTQYF. CDR3 bases: TGTGCCAGCAGTTTCGCGGGGGCTAGCACAGATACGCAGTATTTT.

This clonotype has just a few counts. The chain employs TRBV9 and TRBJ1-4; a possible D gene is TRBD1 (5 bases). This CDR3 comprises 16 residues. The germline CDR1 and CDR2 sequences are SGDLS and YYNGEE. V lost 3 bases, J lost 8 bases, and 20 bases lay in between. CDR3 amino acids: CASSATGGGVWEKLFF. In DNA form, the CDR3 reads TGTGCCAGCAGCGCAACCGGCGGGGGAGTTTGGGAAAAACTGTTTTTT.

The V gene is TRBV12-3 or TRBV12-4, the J gene TRBJ1-5, with D tentatively TRBD1 (6 bases). CDR3 length equals 17 residues. The V end lost 3 bases, the J end lost 0 bases, and 15 bases lay between the germline ends. Written as DNA, the CDR3 is TGTGCCAGCAGTTTTACCCCTGGGGGCGATAGCAATCAGCCCCAGCATTTT. Its translation: CASSFTPGGDSNQPQHF.

This clonotype was seen only a few times. The chain uses TRBV4-1 and TRBJ1-6; D not certain. Germline loops: CDR1 MGHRA, CDR2 YSYEKL. The CDR3 consists of 13 residues. The V end lost 4 bases, the J end lost 9 bases, and 10 bases lay between the germline ends. CDR3 protein: CASSPWASSPLHF. In nucleotides, the CDR3 is TGCGCCAGCAGCCCTTGGGCAAGTTCACCCCTCCACTTT.

The chain carries TRBV20-1 and TRBJ1-3, with D hard to call. V lost 3 bases, J lost 0 bases, and 9 bases lay in between. The CDR3 runs to 14 residues. CDR1 and CDR2 (germline): DFQATT, SNEGSKA (reference sequence). As DNA, the CDR3 is TGCAGTGCTAGGGACGGCTACTCTGGAAACACCATATATTTT. Residues: CSARDGYSGNTIYF.

The V and J genes are TRBV29-1 and TRBJ2-2; D gene ambiguous. V was pared by 4 bases and J by 8 bases, with 23 bases between. From germline, CDR1 is SQVTM and CDR2 ANQGSEA. This CDR3 is built from 16 residues. CDR3 loop: CSVVVLGTRSTGELFF. Written as DNA, the CDR3 is TGCAGCGTTGTTGTTTTGGGTACCAGATCAACGGGGGAGCTGTTTTTT.

The rearrangement joins TRBV18 to TRBJ2-7, with D unclear. CDR3 length: 11 amino acids. Germline V lookup: CDR1 KGHSH, CDR2 LQKENI. Trimming removed 2 bases from V and 5 bases from J, with 4 bases in between. CDR3 nucleotides: TGTGCCAGCTCACCAGAGAACGAGCAGTACTTC. Amino acid sequence: CASSPENEQYF.

The V gene is TRBV15, the J gene TRBJ2-7; TRBD2 matches 12 bases. Losses at the gene ends were 1 base for V and 5 bases for J; bases not matched to a gene: 3. The length of the CDR3 is 15 residues. Looked up from germline, CDR1 is LNHNV and CDR2 is YYDKDF (reference sequence). The CDR3 protein is CATSRGTSGEHEQYF. The CDR3 bases are TGTGCCACCAGCAGAGGGACTAGCGGGGAACACGAGCAGTACTTC.

The chain employs TRBV28 and TRBJ1-5, with D perhaps matching TRBD1 (5 bases). The germline V gene encodes CDR1 MDHEN and CDR2 SYDVKM. V was pared by 11 bases and J by 5 bases, with 16 bases between. The CDR3 spans 13 residues. Here the CDR3 reads CASRTGEDQPQHF. DNA of the CDR3: TGTGCCTCAAGAACGGGGGAGGATCAGCCCCAGCATTTT.

The chain links TRBV20-1 to TRBJ2-5; perhaps D is TRBD1 or TRBD2 (5 bases each). Trimming stripped 3 bases from V and 1 base from J, with 18 bases between. Germline V gene lookup returns CDR1 DFQATT and CDR2 SNEGSKA (reference sequence). This CDR3 is built from 16 residues. Here the CDR3 DNA reads TGCAGTGCTAGGGTTTTCGGGACCACTTTCCAAGAGACCCAGTACTTC. Its translation: CSARVFGTTFQETQYF.

This chain joins TRBV6-6 and TRBJ2-6; 10 bases agree with TRBD2. This CDR3 comprises 16 residues. The trim removed 6 bases at V and 2 bases at J, leaving 4 bases unmatched. Germline values: CDR1 MNHNY, CDR2 SVGAGI (reference sequence). CDR3 amino acids: CASSRTSGAGANVLTF. The CDR3 bases are TGTGCCAGCAGCCGAACTAGCGGGGCTGGGGCCAACGTCCTGACTTTC.

This clonotype was found many times. This chain joins TRBV24-1 and TRBJ1-1; 7 bases fit TRBD1. V shed 7 bases, J shed 0 bases, and the junction held 7 bases outside the gene matches. The germline CDR1 and CDR2 sequences are KGHDR and SFDVKD. The CDR3 covers 15 residues. The CDR3: CATRARDSMNTEAFF. The CDR3 DNA reads as TGTGCCACCAGAGCCAGGGACAGTATGAACACTGAAGCTTTCTTT.

This clonotype occurred a few times. The rearrangement joins TRBV20-1 to TRBJ2-3, with TRBD2 identical over 13 bases. From germline, CDR1 is DFQATT and CDR2 SNEGSKA (reference sequence). CDR3 length equals 16 residues. V shed 4 bases and J 1 base; nucleotides not matched to a gene: 5. CDR3 DNA: TGCAGTGCTATCCACGGACTAGCGGGGGGCACAGATACGCAGTATTTT. Amino acids: CSAIHGLAGGTDTQYF.

There are many counts of this clonotype. The V and J genes are TRBV29-1 and TRBJ2-5, with D possibly TRBD1 on 6 matching bases. CDR3 length: 13 amino acids. The V gene lost 4 bases and the J gene lost 5 bases, with 14 bases spanning the gap. Germline assignment: CDR1 SQVTM and CDR2 ANQGSEA. The CDR3 DNA follows: TGCAGCGTTGGGGGGCAAAACTACGAGACCCAGTACTTC. This codes for CSVGGQNYETQYF.

This chain connects TRBV7-2 to TRBJ2-7, with D unclear. The CDR3 length is 12 residues. Germline-derived CDR1 and CDR2 are SGHTA and FQGNSA. V was pared by 0 bases and J by 4 bases, with 4 bases between. The CDR3 region is CASSLAAYEQYF. As DNA, the CDR3 is TGTGCCAGCAGCTTAGCAGCGTACGAGCAGTACTTC.